The 8 T cell receptor beta chains reported below all come from one sample, sequenced in a study of blood T cell repertoires in COVID-19. Sequencing was performed with immunoSEQ multiplex PCR; in TCRdb, only in-frame clones are kept and a portion is missing. The sample holds under 250,000 clones, about 80% seen once. The sequencing input was PBMCs or T cells enriched from blood (not recorded which). The source of these receptors is a woman in her forties or fifties who had been exposed to COVID-19.

The rearrangement uses TRBV29-1 and TRBJ2-3; D perhaps matches TRBD2 (5 bases). The CDR3 covers 14 residues. Germline loops: CDR1 SQVTM, CDR2 ANQGSEA. Trimming removed 0 bases at V and 5 bases at J, with 12 bases between. The CDR3: CSVEDTRGRDTQYF. The CDR3 DNA reads as TGCAGCGTTGAAGATACCCGGGGTAGAGATACGCAGTATTTT.

The rearrangement joins TRBV5-8 to TRBJ2-1; tentative D call: TRBD2 (5 bases). Germline CDR1 SGHTS, CDR2 YDEGEE. V was cut by 7 bases and J by 7 bases, with 12 bases left in between. This CDR3 has 12 amino acids. The CDR3 DNA reads as TGTGCCAGCTCTGCCTTAGCGAATGAGCAGTTCTTC. Translated, it gives CASSALANEQFF.

The chain has TRBV15 and TRBJ1-5; D unresolved. The V end lost 4 bases, the J end lost 7 bases, and 20 bases lay between the germline ends. The CDR3 sequence is 16 residues long. From germline, CDR1 is LNHNV and CDR2 YYDKDF (reference sequence). CDR3 protein: CATSKDSGQKRQPQHF. In DNA form, the CDR3 reads TGTGCCACCAGCAAGGATAGTGGGCAGAAACGGCAGCCCCAGCATTTT.

The J gene is TRBJ1-1, the V gene TRBV12-3 or TRBV12-4, with D perhaps matching TRBD1 (5 bases). The CDR3 is made up of 12 amino acids. The ends were cut back, 0 bases at V and 12 bases at J, with 11 bases in the middle. The DNA for the CDR3 is TGTGCCAGCAGTTTAGCCAGGGAAAAGACTTTCTTT. Amino acids: CASSLAREKTFF.

J is TRBJ1-1 and V is TRBV5-6; D unresolved. The CDR3 extends over 13 amino acids. Germline CDR1 SGHDT, CDR2 YYEEEE. The V end lost 6 bases, the J end lost 8 bases, and 17 bases lay between the germline ends. The CDR3 here is CASTLGDMPEAFF. In DNA form, the CDR3 reads TGTGCCAGCACCCTTGGTGACATGCCCGAAGCTTTCTTT. Together with reference TRBV5-6 and TRBJ1-1, the CDR3 gives the full variable domain: DAGVTQSPTHLIKTRGQQVTLRCSPKSGHDTVSWYQQALGQGPQFIFQYYEEEERQRGNFPDRFSGHQFPNYSSELNVNALLLGDSALYLCASTLGDMPEAFFGQGTRLTVV.

This chain uses TRBV7-2 with TRBJ2-1; D not resolved. Germline CDR1 and CDR2: SGHTA and FQGNSA. V dropped 1 base and J dropped 7 bases, with 14 bases sitting between them. The CDR3 length is 15 residues. CDR3 residues: CASSLEAGFYNEQFF. CDR3 DNA sequence: TGTGCCAGCAGCTTAGAAGCCGGTTTTTATAATGAGCAGTTCTTC.

This clone showed up just a few times. J is TRBJ1-6 and V is TRBV19, with no clear D. V was cut by 8 bases and J by 0 bases, with 8 bases left in between. This CDR3 is built from 14 residues. Germline-derived CDR1 and CDR2 are LNHDA and SQIVND (reference sequence). Written as DNA, the CDR3 is TGTGCCAGTCAGCGAAGCTCCTATAATTCACCCCTCCACTTT. This translates into CASQRSSYNSPLHF.

This rearrangement joins TRBV7-9 to TRBJ1-1; a weak D match, TRBD1 (5 bases). Germline V gene lookup returns CDR1 SEHNR and CDR2 FQNEAQ (reference sequence). V lost 5 bases to trimming and J lost 6 bases, with 10 bases between them. CDR3 length equals 12 residues. Here the CDR3 reads CASSDPGAEAFF. In DNA, the CDR3 is TGTGCCAGCAGCGACCCGGGGGCTGAAGCTTTCTTT.